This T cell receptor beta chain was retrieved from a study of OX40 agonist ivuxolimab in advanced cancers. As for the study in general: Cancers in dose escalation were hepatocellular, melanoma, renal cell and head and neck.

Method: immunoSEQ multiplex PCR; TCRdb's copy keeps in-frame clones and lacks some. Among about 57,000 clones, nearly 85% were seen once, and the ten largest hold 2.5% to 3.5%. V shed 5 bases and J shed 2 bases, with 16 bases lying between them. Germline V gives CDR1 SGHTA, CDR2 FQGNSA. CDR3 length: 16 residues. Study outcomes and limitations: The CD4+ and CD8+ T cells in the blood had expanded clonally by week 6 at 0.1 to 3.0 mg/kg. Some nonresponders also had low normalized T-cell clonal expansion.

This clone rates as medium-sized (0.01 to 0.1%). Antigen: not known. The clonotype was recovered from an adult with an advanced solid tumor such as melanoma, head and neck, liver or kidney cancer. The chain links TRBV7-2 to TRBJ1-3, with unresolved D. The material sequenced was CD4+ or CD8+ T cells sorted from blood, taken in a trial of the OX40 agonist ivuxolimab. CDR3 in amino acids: CASSHGDRKAGNTIYF. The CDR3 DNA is TGTGCCAGCAGCCACGGAGACCGAAAAGCTGGAAACACCATATATTTT.